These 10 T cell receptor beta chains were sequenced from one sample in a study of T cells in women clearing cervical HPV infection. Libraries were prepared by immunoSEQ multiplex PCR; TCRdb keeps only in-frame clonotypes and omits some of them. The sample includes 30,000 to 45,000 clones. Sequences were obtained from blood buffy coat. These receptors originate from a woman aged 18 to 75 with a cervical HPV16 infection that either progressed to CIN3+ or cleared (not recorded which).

Partial CDR3 DNA: TGTGCCTGGAGTGGGGCGGGGGGAGGTCAGCCC. It codes for CAWSGAGGGQP. The CDR3, in full, reads CAWSGAGGGQPQHF. The J gene is TRBJ1-5, the V gene TRBV30; D is perhaps TRBD1 (5 bases). The read gets to within 3 residues of the CDR3 end, and the germline J gene fills in the rest. This CDR3 spans 14 amino acids. V shed 1 base and J shed 6 bases, with 13 bases lying between them. In germline, CDR1 is GTSNPN, CDR2 SVGIG (reference sequence).

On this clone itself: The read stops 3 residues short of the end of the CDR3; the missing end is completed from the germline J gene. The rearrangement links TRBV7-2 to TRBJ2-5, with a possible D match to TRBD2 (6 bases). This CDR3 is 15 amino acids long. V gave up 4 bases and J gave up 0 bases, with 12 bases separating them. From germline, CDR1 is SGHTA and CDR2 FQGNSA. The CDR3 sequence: CASSSGTPYQETQYF. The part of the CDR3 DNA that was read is TGTGCCAGCAGCTCCGGGACTCCGTACCAAGAGACC.

The CDR3 spells CSARDSTYSLLQETQYF. Partial CDR3 DNA: TGCAGTGCTAGAGATTCCACGTACTCCTTACTTCAAGAGACC. The V gene is TRBV20-1, the J gene TRBJ2-5; D remains unclear. Read data end 3 residues before the CDR3 end; the end is taken from the germline J gene. Trimming left V 0 bases short and J 2 bases short, with 19 bases between. The V gene's germline CDR1 is DFQATT and CDR2 SNEGSKA (reference sequence). The CDR3 runs 17 residues.

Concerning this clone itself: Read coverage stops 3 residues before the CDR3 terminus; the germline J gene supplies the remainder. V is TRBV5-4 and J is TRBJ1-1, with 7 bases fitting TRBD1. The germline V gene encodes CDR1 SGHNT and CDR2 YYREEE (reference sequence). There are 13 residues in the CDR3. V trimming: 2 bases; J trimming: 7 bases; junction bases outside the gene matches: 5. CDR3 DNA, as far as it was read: TGTGCCAGCAGCTTCCCCGGGACAGATGAA. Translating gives CASSFPGTDE. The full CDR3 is CASSFPGTDEAFF.

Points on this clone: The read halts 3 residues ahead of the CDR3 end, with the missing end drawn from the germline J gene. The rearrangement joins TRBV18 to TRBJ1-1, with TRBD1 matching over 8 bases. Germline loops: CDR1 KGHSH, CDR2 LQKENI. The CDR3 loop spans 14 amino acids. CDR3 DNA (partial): TGTGCCAGCTCACTCGACAGGGGAGCCGTGAGG. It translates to CASSLDRGAVR. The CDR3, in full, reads CASSLDRGAVRAFF.

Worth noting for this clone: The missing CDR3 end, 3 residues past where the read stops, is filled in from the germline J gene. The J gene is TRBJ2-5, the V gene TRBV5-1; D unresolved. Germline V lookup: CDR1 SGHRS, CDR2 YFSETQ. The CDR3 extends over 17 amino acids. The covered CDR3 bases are TGCGCCAGCAGCTTGGCTGGTATGACAATAGGCACAGATACC. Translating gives CASSLAGMTIGTDT. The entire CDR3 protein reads CASSLAGMTIGTDTQYF.

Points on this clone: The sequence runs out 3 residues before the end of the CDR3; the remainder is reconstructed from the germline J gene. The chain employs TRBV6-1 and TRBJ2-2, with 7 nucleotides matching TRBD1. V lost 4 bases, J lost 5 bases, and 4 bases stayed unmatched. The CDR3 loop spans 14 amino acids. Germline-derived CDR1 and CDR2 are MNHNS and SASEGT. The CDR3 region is CASSGQGRTGELFF. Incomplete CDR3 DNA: TGTGCCAGCAGTGGACAGGGAAGGACCGGGGAG.

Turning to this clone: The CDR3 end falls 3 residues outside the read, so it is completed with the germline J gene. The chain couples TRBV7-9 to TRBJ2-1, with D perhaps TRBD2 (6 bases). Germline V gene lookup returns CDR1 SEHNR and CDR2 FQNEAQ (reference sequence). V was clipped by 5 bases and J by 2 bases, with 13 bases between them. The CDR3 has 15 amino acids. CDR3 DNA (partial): TGTGCCAGCAGCCCTCGGGGGAATACCTACAATGAG. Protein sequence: CASSPRGNTYNE. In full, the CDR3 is CASSPRGNTYNEQFF.

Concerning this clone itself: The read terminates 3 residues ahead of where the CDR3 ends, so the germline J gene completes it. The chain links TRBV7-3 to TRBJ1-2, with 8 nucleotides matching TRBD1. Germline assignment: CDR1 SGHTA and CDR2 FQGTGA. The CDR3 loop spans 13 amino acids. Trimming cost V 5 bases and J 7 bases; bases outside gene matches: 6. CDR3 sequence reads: CASSETGETGYTF. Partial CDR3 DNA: TGTGCCAGCAGCGAGACAGGGGAGACTGGC.

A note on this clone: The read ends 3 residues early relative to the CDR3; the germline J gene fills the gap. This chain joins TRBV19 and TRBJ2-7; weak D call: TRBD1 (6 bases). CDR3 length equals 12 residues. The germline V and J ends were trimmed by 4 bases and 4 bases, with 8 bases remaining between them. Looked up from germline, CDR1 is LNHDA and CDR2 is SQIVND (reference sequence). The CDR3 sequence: CASSKGEYEQYF. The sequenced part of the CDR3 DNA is TGTGCCAGTAGTAAGGGGGAGTACGAG.